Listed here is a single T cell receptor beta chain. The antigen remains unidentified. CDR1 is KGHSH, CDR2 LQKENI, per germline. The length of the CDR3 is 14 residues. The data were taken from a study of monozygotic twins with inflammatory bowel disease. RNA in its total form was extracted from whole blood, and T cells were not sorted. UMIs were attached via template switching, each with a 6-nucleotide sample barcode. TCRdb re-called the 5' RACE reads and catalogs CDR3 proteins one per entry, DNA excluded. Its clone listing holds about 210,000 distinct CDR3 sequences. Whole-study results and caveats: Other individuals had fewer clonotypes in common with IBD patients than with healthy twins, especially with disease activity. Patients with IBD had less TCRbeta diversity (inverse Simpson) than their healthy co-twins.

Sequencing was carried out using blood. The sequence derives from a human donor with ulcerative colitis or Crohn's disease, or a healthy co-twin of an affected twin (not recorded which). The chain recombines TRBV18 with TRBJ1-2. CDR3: CASSRDSGNYGYTF.